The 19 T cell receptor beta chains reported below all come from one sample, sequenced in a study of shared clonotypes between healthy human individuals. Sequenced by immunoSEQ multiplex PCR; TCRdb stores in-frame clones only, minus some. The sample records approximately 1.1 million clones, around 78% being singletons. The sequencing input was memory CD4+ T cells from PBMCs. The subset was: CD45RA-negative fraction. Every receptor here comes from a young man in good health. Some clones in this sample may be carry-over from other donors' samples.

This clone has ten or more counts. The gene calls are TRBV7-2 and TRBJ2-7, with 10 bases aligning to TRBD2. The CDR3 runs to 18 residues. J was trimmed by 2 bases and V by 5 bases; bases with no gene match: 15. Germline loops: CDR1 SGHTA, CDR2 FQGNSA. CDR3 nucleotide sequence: TGTGCCAGCAGCCCTTGGGTAATAGCGGGAGGCCGACCCTACGAGCAGTACTTC. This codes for CASSPWVIAGGRPYEQYF.

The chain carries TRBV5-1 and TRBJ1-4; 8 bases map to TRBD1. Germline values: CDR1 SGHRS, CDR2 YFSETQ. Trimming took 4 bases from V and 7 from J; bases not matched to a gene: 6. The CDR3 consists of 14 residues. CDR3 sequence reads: CASSPGQEGEKLFF. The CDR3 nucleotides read TGCGCCAGCAGCCCGGGACAGGAGGGTGAAAAACTGTTTTTT. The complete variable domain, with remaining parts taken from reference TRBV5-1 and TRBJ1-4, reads KAGVTQTPRYLIKTRGQQVTLSCSPISGHRSVSWYQQTPGQGLQFLFEYFSETQRNKGNFPGRFSGRQFSNSRSEMNVSTLELGDSALYLCASSPGQEGEKLFFGSGTQLSVL.

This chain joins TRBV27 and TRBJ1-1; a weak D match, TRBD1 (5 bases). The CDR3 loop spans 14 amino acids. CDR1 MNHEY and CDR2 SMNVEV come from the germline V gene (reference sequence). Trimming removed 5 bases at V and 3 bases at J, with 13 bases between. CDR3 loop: CASSQLGADTEAFF. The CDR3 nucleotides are TGTGCCAGCAGTCAACTTGGGGCCGACACTGAAGCTTTCTTT.

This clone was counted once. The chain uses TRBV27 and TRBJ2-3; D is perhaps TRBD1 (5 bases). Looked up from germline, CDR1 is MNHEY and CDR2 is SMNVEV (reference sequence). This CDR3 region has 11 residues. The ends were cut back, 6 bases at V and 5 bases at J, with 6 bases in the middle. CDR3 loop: CASRGVDTQYF. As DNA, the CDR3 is TGTGCCAGCAGAGGGGTAGATACGCAGTATTTT.

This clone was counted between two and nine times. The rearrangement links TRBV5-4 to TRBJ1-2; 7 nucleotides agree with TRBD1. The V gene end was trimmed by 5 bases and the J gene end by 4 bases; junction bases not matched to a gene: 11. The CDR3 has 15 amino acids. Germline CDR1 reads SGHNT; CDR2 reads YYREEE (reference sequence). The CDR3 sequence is CASSLTGSLAYGYTF. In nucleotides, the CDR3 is TGTGCCAGCAGTCTGACAGGGAGTCTCGCCTATGGCTACACCTTC.

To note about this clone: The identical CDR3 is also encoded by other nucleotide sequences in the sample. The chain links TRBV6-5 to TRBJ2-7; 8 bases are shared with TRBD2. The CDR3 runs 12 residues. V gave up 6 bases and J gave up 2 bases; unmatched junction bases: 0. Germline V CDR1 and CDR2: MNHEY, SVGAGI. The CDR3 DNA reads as TGTGCCAGCAGGGGACTAGCCTACGAGCAGTACTTC. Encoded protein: CASRGLAYEQYF.

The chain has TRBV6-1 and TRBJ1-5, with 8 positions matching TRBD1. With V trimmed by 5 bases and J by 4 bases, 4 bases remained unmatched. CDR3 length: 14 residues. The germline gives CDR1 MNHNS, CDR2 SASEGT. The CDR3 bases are TGTGCCAGCAGTACAGACAGGGGTAATCAGCCCCAGCATTTT. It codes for CASSTDRGNQPQHF.

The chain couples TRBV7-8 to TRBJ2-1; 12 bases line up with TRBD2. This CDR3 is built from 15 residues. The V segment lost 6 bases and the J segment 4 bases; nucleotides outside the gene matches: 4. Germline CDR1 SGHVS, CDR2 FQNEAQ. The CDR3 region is CASSQLAGGYNEQFF. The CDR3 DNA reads TGTGCCAGCAGTCAACTAGCGGGAGGTTACAATGAGCAGTTCTTC.

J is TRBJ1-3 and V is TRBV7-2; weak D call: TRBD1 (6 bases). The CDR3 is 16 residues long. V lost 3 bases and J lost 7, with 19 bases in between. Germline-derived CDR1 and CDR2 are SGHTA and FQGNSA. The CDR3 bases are TGTGCCAGCAGCTTTTATGGGGGGCTTGATGGGAACACCATATATTTT. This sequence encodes CASSFYGGLDGNTIYF.

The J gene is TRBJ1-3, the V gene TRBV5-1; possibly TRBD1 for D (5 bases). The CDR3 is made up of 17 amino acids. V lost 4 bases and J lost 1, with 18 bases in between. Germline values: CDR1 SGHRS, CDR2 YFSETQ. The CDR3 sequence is CASSPGPSGSSGNTIYF. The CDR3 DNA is TGCGCCAGCAGCCCGGGACCTTCAGGGAGTTCTGGAAACACCATATATTTT.

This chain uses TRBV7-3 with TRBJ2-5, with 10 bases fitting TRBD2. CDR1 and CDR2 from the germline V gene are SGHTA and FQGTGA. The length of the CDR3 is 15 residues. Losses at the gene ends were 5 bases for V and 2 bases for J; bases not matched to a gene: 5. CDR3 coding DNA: TGTGCCAGCAGCACGGGACTAGCGAAACAAGAGACCCAGTACTTC. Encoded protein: CASSTGLAKQETQYF.

The CDR3 DNA sequence: TGCACCAGCAGAAACTCAAGCAGGGTTACCGGGGAGCAGTACTTC. Protein sequence: CTSRNSSRVTGEQYF. The genes are TRBV1 and TRBJ2-7; no DNA check was done on the table's D call, TRBD1. TRBV1 is shown as a pseudogene. This CDR3 is 15 amino acids long.

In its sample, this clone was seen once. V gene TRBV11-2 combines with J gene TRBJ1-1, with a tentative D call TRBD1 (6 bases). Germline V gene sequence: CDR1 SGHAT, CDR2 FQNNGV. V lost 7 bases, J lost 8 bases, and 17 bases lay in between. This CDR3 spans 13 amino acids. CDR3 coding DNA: TGTGCCAGCAAATACCGACGGACAGTAGAAGCTTTCTTT. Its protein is CASKYRRTVEAFF. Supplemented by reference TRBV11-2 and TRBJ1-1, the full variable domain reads EAGVAQSPRYKIIEKRQSVAFWCNPISGHATLYWYQQILGQGPKLLIQFQNNGVVDDSQLPKDRFSAERLKGVDSTLKIQPAKLEDSAVYLCASKYRRTVEAFFGQGTRLTVV.

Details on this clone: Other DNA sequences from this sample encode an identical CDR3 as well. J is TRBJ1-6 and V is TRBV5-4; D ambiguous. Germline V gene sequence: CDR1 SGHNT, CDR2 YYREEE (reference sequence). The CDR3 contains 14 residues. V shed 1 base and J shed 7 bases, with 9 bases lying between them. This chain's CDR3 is CASSLRQLNSPLHF. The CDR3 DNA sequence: TGTGCCAGCAGCTTGCGGCAGTTAAATTCACCCCTCCACTTT.

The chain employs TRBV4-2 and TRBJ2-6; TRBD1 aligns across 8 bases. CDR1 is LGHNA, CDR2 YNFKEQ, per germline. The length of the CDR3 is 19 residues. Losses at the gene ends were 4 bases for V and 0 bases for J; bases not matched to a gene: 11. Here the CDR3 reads CASSPQDRTGSSGANVLTF. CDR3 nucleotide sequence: TGTGCCAGCAGCCCCCAGGATAGGACAGGGAGCTCTGGGGCCAACGTCCTGACTTTC.

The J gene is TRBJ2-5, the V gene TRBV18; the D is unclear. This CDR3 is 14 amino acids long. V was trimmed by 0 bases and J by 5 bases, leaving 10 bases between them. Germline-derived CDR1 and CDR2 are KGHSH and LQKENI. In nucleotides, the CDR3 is TGTGCCAGCTCACCACCGGGTGCGGTCGAGACCCAGTACTTC. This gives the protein CASSPPGAVETQYF.

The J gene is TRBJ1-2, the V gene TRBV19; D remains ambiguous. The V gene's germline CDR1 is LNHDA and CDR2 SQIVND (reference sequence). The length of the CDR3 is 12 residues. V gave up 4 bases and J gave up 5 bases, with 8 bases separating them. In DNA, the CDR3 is TGTGCCAGTAGTAGGGGTTGGTATGGCTACACCTTC. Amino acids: CASSRGWYGYTF.

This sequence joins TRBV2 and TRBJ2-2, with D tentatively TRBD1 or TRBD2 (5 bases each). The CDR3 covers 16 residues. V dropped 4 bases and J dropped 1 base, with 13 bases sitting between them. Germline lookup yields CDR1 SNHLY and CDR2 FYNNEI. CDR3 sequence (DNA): TGTGCCAGCAGTGGGGACCGGGGATGGAACACCGGGGAGCTGTTTTTT. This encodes CASSGDRGWNTGELFF.

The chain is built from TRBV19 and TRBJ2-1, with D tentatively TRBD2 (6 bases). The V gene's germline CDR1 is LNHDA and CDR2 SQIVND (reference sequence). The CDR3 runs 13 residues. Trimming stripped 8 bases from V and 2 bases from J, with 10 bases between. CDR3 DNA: TGTGCCAGTCGGCGGGACCCCTACAATGAGCAGTTCTTC. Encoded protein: CASRRDPYNEQFF.